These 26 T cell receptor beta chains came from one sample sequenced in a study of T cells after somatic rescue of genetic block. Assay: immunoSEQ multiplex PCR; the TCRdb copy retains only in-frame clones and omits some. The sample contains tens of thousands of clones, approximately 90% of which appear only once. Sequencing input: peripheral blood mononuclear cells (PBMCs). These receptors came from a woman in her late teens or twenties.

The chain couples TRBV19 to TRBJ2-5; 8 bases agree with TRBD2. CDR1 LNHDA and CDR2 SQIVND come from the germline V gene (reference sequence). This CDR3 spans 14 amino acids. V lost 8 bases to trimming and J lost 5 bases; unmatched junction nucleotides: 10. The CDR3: CASGKAGVLETQYF. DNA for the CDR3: TGTGCCAGTGGGAAAGCGGGAGTCTTGGAGACCCAGTACTTC.

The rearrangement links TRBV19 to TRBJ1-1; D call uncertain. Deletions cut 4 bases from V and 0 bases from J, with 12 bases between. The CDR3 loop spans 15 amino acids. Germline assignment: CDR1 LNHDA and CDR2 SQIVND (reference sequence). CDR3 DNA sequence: TGTGCCAGTAGTAGCCGGGGTGGGATGAACACTGAAGCTTTCTTT. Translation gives CASSSRGGMNTEAFF.

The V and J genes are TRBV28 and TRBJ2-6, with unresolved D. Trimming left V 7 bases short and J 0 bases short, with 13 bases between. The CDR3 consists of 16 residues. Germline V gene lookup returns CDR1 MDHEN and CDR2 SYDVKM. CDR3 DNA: TGTGCCAGCACCTCCTGGTCTGACTCTGGGGCCAACGTCCTGACTTTC. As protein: CASTSWSDSGANVLTF.

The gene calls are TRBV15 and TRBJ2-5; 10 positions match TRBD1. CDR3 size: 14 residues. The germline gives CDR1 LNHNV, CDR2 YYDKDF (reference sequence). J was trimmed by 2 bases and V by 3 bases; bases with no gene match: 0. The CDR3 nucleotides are TGTGCCACCAGCAGGGGACAGGGGCAAGAGACCCAGTACTTC. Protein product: CATSRGQGQETQYF.

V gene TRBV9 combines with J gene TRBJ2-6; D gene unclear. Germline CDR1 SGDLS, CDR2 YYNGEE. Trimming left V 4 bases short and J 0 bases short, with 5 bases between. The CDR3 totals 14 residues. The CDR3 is CASSPPSGANVLTF. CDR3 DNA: TGTGCCAGCAGCCCACCCTCTGGGGCCAACGTCCTGACTTTC. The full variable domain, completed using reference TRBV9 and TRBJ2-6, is DSGVTQTPKHLITATGQRVTLRCSPRSGDLSVYWYQQSLDQGLQFLIQYYNGEERAKGNILERFSAQQFPDLHSELNLSSLELGDSALYFCASSPPSGANVLTFGAGSRLTVL.

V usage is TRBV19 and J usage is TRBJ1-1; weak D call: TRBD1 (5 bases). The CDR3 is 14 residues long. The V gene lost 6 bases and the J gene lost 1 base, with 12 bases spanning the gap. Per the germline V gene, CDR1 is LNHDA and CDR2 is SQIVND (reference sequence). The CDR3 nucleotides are TGTGCCAGTAGAGTCGGGGCGGGGAACACTGAAGCTTTCTTT. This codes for CASRVGAGNTEAFF.

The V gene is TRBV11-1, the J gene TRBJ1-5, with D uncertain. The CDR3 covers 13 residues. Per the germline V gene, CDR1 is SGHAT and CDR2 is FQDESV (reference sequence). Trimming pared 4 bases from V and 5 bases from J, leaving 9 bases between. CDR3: CASSYGTDQPQHF. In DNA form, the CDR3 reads TGTGCCAGCAGCTACGGAACGGATCAGCCCCAGCATTTT.

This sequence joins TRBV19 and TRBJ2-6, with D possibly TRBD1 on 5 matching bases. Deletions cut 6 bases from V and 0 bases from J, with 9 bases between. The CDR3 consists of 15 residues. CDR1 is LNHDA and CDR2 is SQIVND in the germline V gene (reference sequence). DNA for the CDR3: TGTGCCAGTAGGGGGCAGTACTCTGGGGCCAACGTCCTGACTTTC. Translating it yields CASRGQYSGANVLTF.

CDR3 amino acids: CASSGGQGYAEAFF. The CDR3 nucleotides read TGTGCCAGCAGTGGGGGGCAGGGTTACGCGGAAGCTTTCTTT. The chain recombines TRBV2 with TRBJ1-1; D is possibly TRBD1 (6 bases). Germline values: CDR1 SNHLY, CDR2 FYNNEI. This CDR3 spans 14 amino acids. The ends were cut back, 4 bases at V and 8 bases at J, with 17 bases in the middle.

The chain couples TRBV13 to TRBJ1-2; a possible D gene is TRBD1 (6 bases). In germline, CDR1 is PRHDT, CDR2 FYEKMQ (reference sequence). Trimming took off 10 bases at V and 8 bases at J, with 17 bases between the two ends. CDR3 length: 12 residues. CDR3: CATTGQYRGYTF. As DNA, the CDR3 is TGTGCCACCACCGGACAGTATCGCGGCTACACCTTC.

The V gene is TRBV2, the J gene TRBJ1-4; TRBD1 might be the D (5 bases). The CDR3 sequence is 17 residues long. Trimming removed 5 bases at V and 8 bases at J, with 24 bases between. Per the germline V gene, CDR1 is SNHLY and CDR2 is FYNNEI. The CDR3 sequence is CASSHRGDPIHLEKLFF. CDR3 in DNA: TGTGCCAGCAGTCATCGGGGGGACCCCATTCATCTCGAAAAACTGTTTTTT.

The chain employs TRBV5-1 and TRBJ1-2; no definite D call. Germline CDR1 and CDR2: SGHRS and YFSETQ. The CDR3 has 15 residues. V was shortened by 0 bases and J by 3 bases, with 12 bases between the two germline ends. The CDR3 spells CASSLEGPGYYGYTF. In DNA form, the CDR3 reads TGCGCCAGCAGCTTGGAGGGCCCAGGCTACTATGGCTACACCTTC. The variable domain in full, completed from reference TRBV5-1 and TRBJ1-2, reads KAGVTQTPRYLIKTRGQQVTLSCSPISGHRSVSWYQQTPGQGLQFLFEYFSETQRNKGNFPGRFSGRQFSNSRSEMNVSTLELGDSALYLCASSLEGPGYYGYTFGSGTRLTVV.

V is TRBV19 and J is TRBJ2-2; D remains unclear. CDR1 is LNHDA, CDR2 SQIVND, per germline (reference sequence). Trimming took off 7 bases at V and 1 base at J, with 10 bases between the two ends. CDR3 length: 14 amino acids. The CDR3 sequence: CASNGHLNTGELFF. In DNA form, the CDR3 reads TGTGCCAGTAACGGGCACTTGAACACCGGGGAGCTGTTTTTT.

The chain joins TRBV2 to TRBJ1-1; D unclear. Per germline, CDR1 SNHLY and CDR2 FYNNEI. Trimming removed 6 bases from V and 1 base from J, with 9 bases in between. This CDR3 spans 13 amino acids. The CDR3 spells CASSRTANTEAFF. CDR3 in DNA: TGTGCCAGCAGCAGGACTGCGAACACTGAAGCTTTCTTT.

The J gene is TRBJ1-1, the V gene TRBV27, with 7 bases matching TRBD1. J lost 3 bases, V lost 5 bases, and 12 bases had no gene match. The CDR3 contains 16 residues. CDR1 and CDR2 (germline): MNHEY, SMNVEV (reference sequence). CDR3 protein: CASSPPGTAGDTEAFF. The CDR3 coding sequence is TGTGCCAGCAGTCCCCCTGGGACAGCGGGGGACACTGAAGCTTTCTTT.

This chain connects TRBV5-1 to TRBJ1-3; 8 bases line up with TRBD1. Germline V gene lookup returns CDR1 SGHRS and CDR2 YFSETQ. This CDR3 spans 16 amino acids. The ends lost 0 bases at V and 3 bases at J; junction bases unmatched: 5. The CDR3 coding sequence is TGCGCCAGCAGCTTGGATGGACAGGGAGGTGGAAACACCATATATTTT. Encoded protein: CASSLDGQGGGNTIYF.

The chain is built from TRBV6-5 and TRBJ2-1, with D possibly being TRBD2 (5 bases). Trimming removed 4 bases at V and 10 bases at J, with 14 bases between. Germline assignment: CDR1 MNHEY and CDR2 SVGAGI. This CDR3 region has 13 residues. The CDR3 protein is CASSSPLAREQFF. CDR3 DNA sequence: TGTGCCAGCAGTTCCCCGCTAGCACGAGAGCAGTTCTTC.

Here the CDR3 reads CASGLMPGQGYNEQFF. The CDR3 nucleotides read TGTGCTAGTGGTTTGATGCCGGGACAGGGGTACAATGAGCAGTTCTTC. This chain uses TRBV12-5 with TRBJ2-1; 10 bases line up with TRBD1. Looked up from germline, CDR1 is LGHNT and CDR2 is FRNRAP. J lost 4 bases, V lost 2 bases, and 5 bases had no gene match. The CDR3 consists of 16 residues.

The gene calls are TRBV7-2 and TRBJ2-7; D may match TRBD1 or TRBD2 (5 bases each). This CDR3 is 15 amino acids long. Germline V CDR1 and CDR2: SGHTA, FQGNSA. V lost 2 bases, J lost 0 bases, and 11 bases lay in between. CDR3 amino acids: CASSLFGGTSYEQYF. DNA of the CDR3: TGTGCCAGCAGCTTATTTGGGGGTACCTCCTACGAGCAGTACTTC. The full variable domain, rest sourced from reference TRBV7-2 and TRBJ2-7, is GAGVSQSPSNKVTEKGKDVELRCDPISGHTALYWYRQSLGQGLEFLIYFQGNSAPDKSGLPSDRFSAERTGGSVSTLTIQRTQQEDSAVYLCASSLFGGTSYEQYFGPGTRLTVT.

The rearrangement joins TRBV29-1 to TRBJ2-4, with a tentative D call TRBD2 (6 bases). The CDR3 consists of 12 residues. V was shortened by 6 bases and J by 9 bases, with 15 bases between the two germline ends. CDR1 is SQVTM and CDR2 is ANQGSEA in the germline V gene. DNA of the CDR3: TGCAGCGTCGGGACTCGACGGGGCATTCAGTACTTC. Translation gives CSVGTRRGIQYF.

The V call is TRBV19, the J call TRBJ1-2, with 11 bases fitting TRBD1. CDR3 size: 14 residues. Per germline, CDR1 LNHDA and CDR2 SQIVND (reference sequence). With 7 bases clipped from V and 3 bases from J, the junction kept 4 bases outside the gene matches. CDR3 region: CASKRTGGYYGYTF. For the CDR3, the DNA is TGTGCCAGTAAGAGGACAGGGGGCTACTATGGCTACACCTTC.

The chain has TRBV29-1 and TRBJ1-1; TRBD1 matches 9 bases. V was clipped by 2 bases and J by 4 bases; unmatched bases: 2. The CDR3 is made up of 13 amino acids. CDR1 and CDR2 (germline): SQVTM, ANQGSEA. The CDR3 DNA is TGCAGCGTTGAAACGGACAGGGGCACTGAAGCTTTCTTT. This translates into CSVETDRGTEAFF.

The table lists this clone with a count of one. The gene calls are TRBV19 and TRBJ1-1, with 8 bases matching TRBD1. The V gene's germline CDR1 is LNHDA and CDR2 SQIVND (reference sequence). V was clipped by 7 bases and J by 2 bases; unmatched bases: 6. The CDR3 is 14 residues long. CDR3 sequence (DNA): TGTGCCAGTAACCACAGGGGGGGAAACACTGAAGCTTTCTTT. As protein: CASNHRGGNTEAFF.

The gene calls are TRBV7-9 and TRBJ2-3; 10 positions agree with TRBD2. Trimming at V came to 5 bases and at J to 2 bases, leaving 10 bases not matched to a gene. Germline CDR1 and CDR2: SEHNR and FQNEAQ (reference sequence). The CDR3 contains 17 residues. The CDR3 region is CASSTGGGLANTDTQYF. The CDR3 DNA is TGTGCCAGCAGCACCGGTGGGGGACTAGCGAACACAGATACGCAGTATTTT.

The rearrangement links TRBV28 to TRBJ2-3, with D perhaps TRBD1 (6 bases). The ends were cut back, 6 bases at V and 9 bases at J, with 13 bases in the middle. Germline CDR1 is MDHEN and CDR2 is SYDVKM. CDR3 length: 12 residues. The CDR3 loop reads CASSVGQATQYF. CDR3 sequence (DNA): TGTGCCAGCAGCGTGGGACAAGCAACGCAGTATTTT.

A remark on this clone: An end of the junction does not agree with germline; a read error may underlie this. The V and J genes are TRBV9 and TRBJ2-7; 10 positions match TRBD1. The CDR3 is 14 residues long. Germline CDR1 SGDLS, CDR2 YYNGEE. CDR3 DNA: TGTGCCAGCACCGTAGGACAGGGGGCCTACGAGCAGTACTTC. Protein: CASTVGQGAYEQYF.